This T cell receptor beta chain derives from a study of OX40 agonist ivuxolimab in advanced cancers. Overall study findings and caveats: Partial responders at 0.1-3.0 mg/kg had among the lowest clonal expansion.

Repertoires were generated with immunoSEQ multiplex PCR, while TCRdb's copy carries only in-frame clones and drops some. The sample consists of roughly 50,000 clones, around 80% of them appearing once. There are 13 residues in the CDR3. Germline CDR1 SGHAT, CDR2 FQNNGV. Trimming left V 0 bases short and J 6 bases short, with 6 bases between. As concerns this clone: The antigen is not known.

Sample: CD4+ or CD8+ T cells sorted from blood, taken in a trial of the OX40 agonist ivuxolimab. The chain employs TRBV11-2 and TRBJ2-1, with D hard to call. The clonotype comes from an adult with an advanced solid tumor such as melanoma, head and neck, liver or kidney cancer. The CDR3 loop is CASSLDRANEQFF. In DNA, the CDR3 is TGTGCCAGCAGCTTAGATCGGGCCAATGAGCAGTTCTTC.